This T cell receptor beta chain was obtained from a study of T-cell memory formation after mild COVID-19. TCRdb itself ran the 5' RACE reads through MiXCR, one entry per CDR3 protein. This table has 550,000 to 600,000 distinct CDR3 sequences, about 22% appearing once. Trimming pared 2 bases from V and 4 bases from J, leaving 10 bases between. Germline V CDR1 and CDR2: KGHDR, SFDVKD. This CDR3 comprises 14 residues. The chain employs TRBV24-1 and TRBJ1-1, with no clear D. This clonotype originated in an adult woman who had mild COVID-19 (a few samples of this study predate the infection). Cell type and time point are not known. The sequenced sample consisted of PBMCs or a T cell subset sorted from them (not recorded which). CDR3 in amino acids: CATSDSGLGTEAFF. The CDR3 DNA is TGTGCCACCAGTGATTCAGGCCTAGGCACTGAAGCTTTCTTT.